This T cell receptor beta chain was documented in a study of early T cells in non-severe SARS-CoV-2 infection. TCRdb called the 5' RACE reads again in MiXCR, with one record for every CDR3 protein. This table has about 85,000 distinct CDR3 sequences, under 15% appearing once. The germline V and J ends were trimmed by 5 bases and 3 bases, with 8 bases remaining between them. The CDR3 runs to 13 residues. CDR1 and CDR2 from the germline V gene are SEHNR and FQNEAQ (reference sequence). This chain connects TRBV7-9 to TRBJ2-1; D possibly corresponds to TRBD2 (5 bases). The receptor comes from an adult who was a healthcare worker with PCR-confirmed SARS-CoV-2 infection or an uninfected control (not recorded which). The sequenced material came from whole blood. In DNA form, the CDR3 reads TGTGCCAGCAGCCGGACTGACTACAATGAGCAGTTCTTC. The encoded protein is CASSRTDYNEQFF.